The rows below give T cell receptor beta chains drawn from one sample of a study of T cell repertoires in cytomegalovirus infection. No antigen is known for these receptors. TCRdb itself ran the reads through MiXCR, one entry per CDR3 protein. In the table there are about 900,000 distinct CDR3 sequences, roughly 30% of which are singletons. This sample comprised cultured CD8+ T cells from PBMCs, obtained from culture after CMV antigen stimulation. The receptor set was obtained from a human donor in good health (CMV status not recorded). Some clones in this sample may be carry-over from other donors' samples. The CDR3 runs from the conserved cysteine through the conserved F or W. D genes are given only for firm matches. Clone sizes are given selectively: once, few, many, or a class where the clone is expanded.

j_call d_call clone_size v_call cdr3_aa cdr3_nt
TRBJ2-3 . . TRBV20-1 CSARDPTGQSTDTQYF TGCAGTGCTAGAGATCCGACTGGACAAAGCACAGATACGCAGTATTTT
TRBJ1-2 TRBD1 many TRBV6-5 CASSGSTPRTGGLYGYTF TGTGCCAGCAGTGGATCGACCCCCCGGACAGGGGGCCTGTATGGCTACACCTTC
TRBJ2-5 . few TRBV7-8 CASSLVTRQETQYF TGTGCCAGCAGCTTAGTGACAAGACAAGAGACCCAGTACTTC
TRBJ1-6 . . TRBV28 CASTLQEFYNSPLHF TGTGCCAGCACCCTTCAGGAGTTCTATAATTCACCCCTCCACTTT
TRBJ1-4 TRBD1 few TRBV7-6 CASSRGTGAREKLFF TGTGCCAGCAGCCGCGGGACAGGGGCCAGGGAAAAACTGTTTTTT
TRBJ1-1 . . TRBV10-3 CAISESGGTDIPEAFF TGTGCCATCAGTGAGTCGGGTGGGACGGACATCCCTGAAGCTTTCTTT
TRBJ2-2 TRBD2 many TRBV7-9 CASTGMGLATGELFF TGTGCCAGCACCGGGATGGGACTAGCGACCGGGGAGCTGTTTTTT
TRBJ2-1 . . TRBV28 CASSLPGTTYNEQFF TGTGCCAGCAGTTTACCAGGAACCACCTACAATGAGCAGTTCTTC
TRBJ2-2 TRBD2 . TRBV2 CASSGELAVNTGELFF TGTGCCAGCAGCGGAGAACTAGCGGTTAACACCGGGGAGCTGTTTTTT
TRBJ1-2 TRBD1 . TRBV6-5 CASRQGAWYGYTF TGTGCCAGCAGACAGGGGGCTTGGTATGGCTACACCTTC
TRBJ2-1 TRBD2 few TRBV12-3/TRBV12-4 CASSLPAGTSGGLVEFF TGTGCCAGCAGTCTCCCGGCCGGGACTAGCGGGGGTTTGGTGGAGTTCTTC
TRBJ2-1 . . TRBV4-1 CASSQEAGWGYEQFF TGCGCCAGCAGCCAAGAGGCGGGGTGGGGATACGAGCAGTTCTTC
TRBJ1-2 . . TRBV19 CASGPWGLEGYTF TGTGCCAGTGGCCCTTGGGGTCTCGAAGGCTACACCTTC
TRBJ1-2 . many TRBV6-5 CASSYSGDGYTF TGTGCCAGCAGTTACTCCGGGGACGGCTACACCTTC
TRBJ2-1 TRBD1 many TRBV7-3 CASSLTGEASYNEQFF TGTGCCAGCAGCTTGACAGGGGAAGCCTCCTACAATGAGCAGTTCTTC
TRBJ2-1 TRBD2 many TRBV15 CATSLKSSGGIEQFF TGTGCCACCAGCCTCAAGTCTAGCGGGGGGATAGAGCAGTTCTTC
TRBJ2-2 . . TRBV11-2 CASSDPGERTNTGELFF TGTGCCAGCAGCGACCCAGGGGAGAGAACGAACACCGGGGAGCTGTTTTTT
TRBJ2-1 . once TRBV20-1 CSARDLSGFLNEQFF TGCAGTGCTAGAGATCTCTCGGGCTTCTTAAATGAGCAGTTCTTC
TRBJ1-1 . . TRBV27 CASSSGAGAYSAFF TGTGCCAGCAGTTCGGGGGCAGGGGCTTACTCGGCTTTCTTT
TRBJ2-7 TRBD1 . TRBV6-5 CASSPRGLDEQYF TGTGCCAGCAGTCCCAGGGGGCTGGACGAGCAGTACTTC
TRBJ1-2 . . TRBV27 CASSSLTVYGYTF TGTGCCAGCAGTTCACTCACTGTCTATGGCTACACCTTC
TRBJ1-1 . few TRBV29-1 CSVAADMNTEAFF TGCAGCGTTGCAGCAGATATGAACACTGAAGCTTTCTTT
TRBJ2-3 TRBD1 few TRBV11-1 CASSSRDRPMDTQYF TGTGCCAGCAGCTCCCGGGACAGACCCATGGATACGCAGTATTTT
TRBJ2-1 TRBD2 . TRBV5-1 CASSPRVAGGLYNEQFF TGCGCCAGCAGCCCCAGGGTGGCGGGGGGCCTCTACAATGAGCAGTTCTTC
TRBJ2-1 . few TRBV9 CASSVDGVGDEQFF TGTGCCAGCAGCGTAGATGGGGTGGGCGATGAGCAGTTCTTC
TRBJ2-7 . . TRBV9 CASSVGGQLSYEQYF TGTGCCAGCAGCGTAGGTGGTCAGCTCTCCTACGAGCAGTACTTC
TRBJ2-1 TRBD2 . TRBV2 CASIGLDLNEQFF TGTGCCAGCATTGGACTAGACTTAAATGAGCAGTTCTTC
TRBJ2-3 TRBD2 . TRBV6-2/TRBV6-3 CASRGTSGDSTDTQYF TGTGCCAGCAGAGGTACTAGCGGGGATAGCACAGATACGCAGTATTTT
TRBJ2-7 . . TRBV12-3/TRBV12-4 CASSSRDAPNYEQYF TGTGCCAGCAGTTCCCGGGACGCCCCGAACTACGAGCAGTACTTC
TRBJ2-5 TRBD1 . TRBV6-5 CASSSGQGSLGETQYF TGTGCCAGCAGTTCCGGACAGGGGAGTCTCGGAGAGACCCAGTACTTC
TRBJ2-2 . once TRBV7-9 CASSGQVAVGELFF TGTGCCAGCAGCGGTCAGGTGGCGGTCGGGGAGCTGTTTTTT
TRBJ1-5 . . TRBV11-2 CASSFWQRHSNQPQHF TGTGCCAGCAGCTTTTGGCAGCGCCATAGCAATCAGCCCCAGCATTTT
TRBJ1-1 . few TRBV25-1 CASSDRGQHRGTEAFF TGTGCCAGCAGTGACAGGGGCCAACATAGGGGGACTGAAGCTTTCTTT
TRBJ1-6 . few TRBV2 CASGRGYSPLHF TGTGCCAGCGGAAGGGGGTATTCACCCCTCCACTTT
TRBJ1-2 . few TRBV10-3 CATADLGDYGYTF TGTGCCACCGCGGACCTCGGCGACTATGGCTACACCTTC
TRBJ2-1 . . TRBV6-8 CASSPPPTPEEQFF TGTGCCAGCAGCCCTCCCCCGACTCCTGAGGAGCAGTTCTTC
TRBJ1-2 TRBD1 . TRBV4-2 CASSQEGDRGNYGYTF TGTGCCAGCAGCCAAGAGGGGGACAGGGGGAACTATGGCTACACCTTC
TRBJ1-1 . many TRBV7-2 CASSPGMHQEAFF TGTGCCAGCAGCCCCGGGATGCACCAAGAAGCTTTCTTT
TRBJ1-2 . few TRBV19 CASSPGDAGGYTF TGTGCCAGTAGTCCCGGGGATGCGGGCGGCTACACCTTC
TRBJ1-1 . few TRBV14 CASSQARTVNTEAFF TGTGCCAGCAGCCAAGCCAGGACGGTCAACACTGAAGCTTTCTTT
TRBJ1-1 . few TRBV4-1 CASSGAEAFF TGCGCCAGCTCTGGGGCTGAAGCTTTCTTT
TRBJ2-6 . few TRBV19 CASSIVESGANVLTF TGTGCCAGTAGTATAGTTGAATCTGGGGCCAACGTCCTGACTTTC
TRBJ1-4 TRBD1 . TRBV19 CASSGPRTGHEKLFF TGTGCCAGTAGTGGCCCCCGGACAGGGCATGAAAAACTGTTTTTT
TRBJ2-3 . . TRBV2 CASPRGRGASTDTQYF TGTGCCAGCCCAAGGGGGAGGGGGGCTAGCACAGATACGCAGTATTTT
TRBJ2-2 . many TRBV11-1 CASSRKGNTGELFF TGTGCCAGCAGCCGGAAGGGAAACACCGGGGAGCTGTTTTTT
TRBJ2-2 TRBD1 . TRBV24-1 CATSDSTGDGELFF TGTGCCACCAGTGATTCCACAGGGGACGGGGAGCTGTTTTTT
TRBJ1-4 . . TRBV7-3 CASSQKFPALEKLFF TGTGCCAGCAGCCAGAAATTTCCGGCACTCGAAAAACTGTTTTTT
TRBJ1-1 . . TRBV6-6 CASRPGSAEAFF TGTGCCAGCAGGCCTGGGAGCGCTGAAGCTTTCTTT
TRBJ1-4 . . TRBV4-1 CASSQGMGSEKLFF TGCGCCAGCAGCCAAGGGATGGGGTCTGAAAAACTGTTTTTT
TRBJ1-5 . . TRBV6-1 CASTSGVNQPQHF TGTGCCAGCACCTCAGGGGTTAATCAGCCCCAGCATTTT
TRBJ2-7 . . TRBV19 CASSSRPTGSYEQYF TGTGCCAGTAGTTCTCGACCGACAGGATCCTACGAGCAGTACTTC
TRBJ1-2 TRBD1 few TRBV15 CATSSKPGQGKSGYTF TGTGCCACCAGCAGTAAACCGGGACAGGGGAAGAGTGGCTACACCTTC
TRBJ1-6 TRBD1 many TRBV7-6 CASSSEGGTGYNSPLHF TGTGCCAGCAGCTCGGAAGGCGGGACAGGGTATAATTCACCCCTCCACTTT
TRBJ2-1 TRBD1 . TRBV10-3 CAITKVYPGQGSSEQFF TGTGCCATCACTAAGGTATATCCGGGACAGGGTTCTTCTGAGCAGTTCTTC
TRBJ2-1 TRBD2 few TRBV19 CASSPRASGGATYNEQFF TGTGCCAGTAGTCCCCGGGCTAGCGGGGGGGCCACCTACAATGAGCAGTTCTTC
TRBJ2-1 . . TRBV6-6 CASLGDEQFF TGTGCCAGCTTGGGAGATGAGCAGTTCTTC
TRBJ2-1 . many TRBV7-8 CASSLLSGERGNEQFF TGTGCCAGCAGCTTACTTTCAGGGGAGAGAGGCAATGAGCAGTTCTTC
TRBJ2-5 . . TRBV9 CASSTRYGSPETQYF TGTGCCAGCAGCACCCGTTATGGGAGTCCAGAGACCCAGTACTTC